This is a list of T cell receptor beta chains from one sample in a study of T cell clones after liver transplantation. Generated by immunoSEQ multiplex PCR, the TCRdb table keeps only in-frame clones and is missing some. The repertoire holds tens of thousands of clones, with 70% to 75% as singletons. Sample: CD4+ T cells from blood, taken before liver transplant. The receptors originated from a human donor who received a liver transplant. Each CDR3 is given without its conserved first and last residue.

v_call	j_call	cdr3_aa
TRBV28	TRBJ1-4	ASSLLGGVAANEKLF
TRBV5-6	TRBJ1-6	ASSLEGSYSPLH
TRBV30	TRBJ1-5	AWREGPSSNQPQH
TRBV7-7	TRBJ1-4	ASSSTTGSNEKLF
TRBV7-2	TRBJ2-7	ASSLVAGTSYEQY
TRBV7-2	TRBJ1-5	ASSLDRRQPQH
TRBV9	TRBJ2-1	ASSPGRGKESEQF
TRBV23-1	TRBJ2-7	ASSQPGGGEQY
TRBV30	TRBJ1-2	AWSVQRGGSRDYGYT
TRBV4-1	TRBJ1-5	ASSQDVAPYQPQH
TRBV6-5	TRBJ1-6	ASRTGSDSPLH
TRBV19	TRBJ2-3	ASAVLRGADTQY
TRBV5-4	TRBJ2-7	ASTPGQGRSYEQY
TRBV6-5	TRBJ1-1	ASSPGTGISF
TRBV7-9	TRBJ2-2	ASSLLAGGSGELF
TRBV28	TRBJ2-7	ASRRRQGAYEQY
TRBV6-5	TRBJ2-7	ASSYGGRGYEQY
TRBV28	TRBJ2-6	ASSPGTGAPGANVLT
TRBV21-1	TRBJ1-4	ASSKGEQNEKLF